The 5 T cell receptor beta chains in this list originate from one sample, sequenced in a study of cytomegalovirus exposure and HLA in healthy donors. The PCR was carried out with 60 Vbeta primers and 13 Jbeta primers. Assay: immunoSEQ multiplex PCR; the TCRdb copy retains only in-frame clones and omits some. This sample has a few hundred thousand clones, with roughly 81% found just once. Input material: PBMCs. These receptors were collected from a woman aged 35 to 49 in good health and CMV-seropositive.

The chain couples TRBV5-1 to TRBJ2-3; D perhaps matches TRBD2 (5 bases). Germline values: CDR1 SGHRS, CDR2 YFSETQ. Trimming cost V 0 bases and J 0 bases, with 8 bases left between them. The CDR3 extends over 15 amino acids. CDR3 in DNA: TGCGCCAGCAGCTTGGTCGAGGGAAGCACAGATACGCAGTATTTT. Translation gives CASSLVEGSTDTQYF. Variable domain in full (rest from reference TRBV5-1 and TRBJ2-3): KAGVTQTPRYLIKTRGQQVTLSCSPISGHRSVSWYQQTPGQGLQFLFEYFSETQRNKGNFPGRFSGRQFSNSRSEMNVSTLELGDSALYLCASSLVEGSTDTQYFGPGTRLTVL.

The J gene is TRBJ1-1, the V gene TRBV19, with a possible D match to TRBD1 (6 bases). This CDR3 comprises 15 residues. V was trimmed by 5 bases and J by 6 bases, leaving 19 bases between them. Germline V gene data show CDR1 as LNHDA and CDR2 as SQIVND (reference sequence). In DNA, the CDR3 is TGTGCCAGTAGTTCCCTGGCATACGAGGGGGCTGAAGCTTTCTTT. It yields the protein CASSSLAYEGAEAFF.

This clone was seen only once. J is TRBJ2-7 and V is TRBV7-9; TRBD2 aligns across 11 bases. Germline CDR1 is SEHNR and CDR2 is FQNEAQ (reference sequence). J gave up 0 bases and V 5 bases, and 12 bases lay outside the gene matches. There are 18 residues in the CDR3. The CDR3, as DNA: TGTGCCAGCAGCCCGACCCCCCAGACTAGCGGGGACTCCTACGAGCAGTACTTC. This encodes CASSPTPQTSGDSYEQYF.

A word on this clone: One end of the junction is discordant with germline, which a read error may explain. The chain recombines TRBV4-3 with TRBJ2-4, with TRBD1 identical over 8 bases. Germline CDR1 reads LGHNA; CDR2 reads YSLEER. The CDR3 is 14 residues long. CDR3 protein: CASSSQGAKNSQYF. Here the CDR3 DNA reads TGCGCCAGCAGCTCGCAGGGGGCTAAAAACAGTCAGTACTTC.

V gene TRBV7-6 combines with J gene TRBJ2-1; 8 bases are shared with TRBD2. CDR1 is SGHVS, CDR2 FNYEAQ, per germline. The length of the CDR3 is 16 residues. With V trimmed by 0 bases and J by 4 bases, 5 bases remained unmatched. This CDR3 reads CASSLAIAGGYNEQFF. CDR3 bases: TGTGCCAGCAGCTTAGCGATCGCGGGAGGATACAATGAGCAGTTCTTC.